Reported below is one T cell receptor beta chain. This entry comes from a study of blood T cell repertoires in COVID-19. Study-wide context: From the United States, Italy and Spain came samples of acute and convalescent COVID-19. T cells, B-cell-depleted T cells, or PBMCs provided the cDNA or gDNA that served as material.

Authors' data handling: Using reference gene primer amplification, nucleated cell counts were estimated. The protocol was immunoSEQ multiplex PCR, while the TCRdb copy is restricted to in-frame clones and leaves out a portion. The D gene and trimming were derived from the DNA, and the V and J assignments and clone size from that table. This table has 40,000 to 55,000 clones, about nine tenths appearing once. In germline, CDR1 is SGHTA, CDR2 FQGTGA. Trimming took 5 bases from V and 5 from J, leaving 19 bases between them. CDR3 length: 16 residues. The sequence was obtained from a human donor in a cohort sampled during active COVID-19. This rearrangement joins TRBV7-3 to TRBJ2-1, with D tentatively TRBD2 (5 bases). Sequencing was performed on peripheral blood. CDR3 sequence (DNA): TGTGCCAGCAGCCCCACCCTAGGGCCGACTAACAATGAGCAGTTCTTC. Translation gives CASSPTLGPTNNEQFF.